The 20 T cell receptor beta chains below were found in one sample sequenced in a study of cytomegalovirus exposure and HLA in healthy donors. The table came from immunoSEQ multiplex PCR; TCRdb's copy has only in-frame clones and leaves some out. The sample shows roughly 56,000 clones, 85% to 95% of them seen only once. The sample comprised PBMCs. These receptor sequences come from a young man in good health and CMV-seronegative.

This chain uses TRBV28 with TRBJ1-1; the match to TRBD1 covers 7 bases. Germline trimming cut 3 bases from V and 0 bases from J; bases unmatched to any gene: 4. Germline V gene lookup returns CDR1 MDHEN and CDR2 SYDVKM. This CDR3 region has 15 residues. The CDR3 here is CASSFGDRMNTEAFF. CDR3 DNA sequence: TGTGCCAGCAGTTTCGGGGACAGAATGAACACTGAAGCTTTCTTT.

The rearrangement uses TRBV7-2 and TRBJ2-5; D possibly corresponds to TRBD1 (7 bases). The CDR3 has 14 residues. The V end lost 4 bases, the J end lost 4 bases, and 13 bases lay between the germline ends. Germline CDR1 SGHTA, CDR2 FQGNSA. CDR3 in amino acids: CASSSQGGGETQYF. The CDR3 DNA is TGTGCCAGCAGCTCCCAGGGGGGCGGAGAGACCCAGTACTTC.

This clone was counted a single time. The V gene is TRBV19, the J gene TRBJ1-2; D perhaps matches TRBD1 (6 bases). The CDR3 extends over 13 amino acids. The V gene lost 5 bases and the J gene lost 4 bases, with 11 bases spanning the gap. The germline CDR1 and CDR2 sequences are LNHDA and SQIVND (reference sequence). The CDR3 spells CASSDRPPYGYTF. The CDR3, as DNA: TGTGCCAGTAGTGACAGGCCCCCCTATGGCTACACCTTC.

This chain joins TRBV11-2 and TRBJ1-2; D not certain. This CDR3 has 15 amino acids. In germline, CDR1 is SGHAT, CDR2 FQNNGV. Between the trimmed V and J ends, which lost 5 bases and 6 bases, there was a span of 19 bases. CDR3 region: CASSSQPGTPNGYTF. The CDR3 nucleotides are TGTGCCAGCAGCAGTCAACCGGGAACACCAAATGGCTACACCTTC.

The chain is built from TRBV10-3 and TRBJ1-5; D may be TRBD1 (5 bases). Germline assignment: CDR1 ENHRY and CDR2 SYGVKD. V lost 4 bases, J lost 9 bases, and 13 bases lay in between. This CDR3 region has 13 residues. The CDR3 loop reads CAISVDRDRPQHF. The DNA of the CDR3 is TGTGCCATCAGTGTCGACAGAGATCGGCCCCAGCATTTT.

V is TRBV7-2 and J is TRBJ2-5; 12 nucleotides match TRBD2. V lost 3 bases and J lost 5; bases outside the gene matches: 7. CDR3 size: 16 residues. Germline loops: CDR1 SGHTA, CDR2 FQGNSA. For the CDR3, the DNA is TGTGCCAGCAGCTTTCGGACTAGCGGGATGGCGGAGACCCAGTACTTC. This encodes CASSFRTSGMAETQYF. Variable domain in full (rest from reference TRBV7-2 and TRBJ2-5): GAGVSQSPSNKVTEKGKDVELRCDPISGHTALYWYRQSLGQGLEFLIYFQGNSAPDKSGLPSDRFSAERTGGSVSTLTIQRTQQEDSAVYLCASSFRTSGMAETQYFGPGTRLLVL.

The rearrangement joins TRBV18 to TRBJ1-2; a weak D match, TRBD1 (6 bases). Trimming removed 5 bases at V and 6 bases at J, with 16 bases between. Per the germline V gene, CDR1 is KGHSH and CDR2 is LQKENI. The CDR3 spans 14 residues. The CDR3 sequence: CASSAIQGANGYTF. CDR3 nucleotides: TGTGCCAGCTCAGCTATACAGGGAGCAAATGGCTACACCTTC.

This clone is large in the sample. The CDR3 bases are TGTGCCAGCAGTCCCCTCCTCCGGGACACCGCCTACGAGCAGTACTTC. Translation: CASSPLLRDTAYEQYF. The chain joins TRBV2 to TRBJ2-7; a weak D match, TRBD1 (6 bases). This CDR3 has 16 amino acids. Trimming shortened V by 5 bases and J by 2 bases, and 19 bases separated the two germline ends. Looked up from germline, CDR1 is SNHLY and CDR2 is FYNNEI.

The chain employs TRBV28 and TRBJ2-7; 13 bases align to TRBD2. Per germline, CDR1 MDHEN and CDR2 SYDVKM. The CDR3 is made up of 19 amino acids. With 8 bases clipped from V and 0 bases from J, the junction kept 16 bases outside the gene matches. CDR3 nucleotide sequence: TGTGCCAGCTGCACTAGCGGGAGGGCCTCGGGTCTAAGCTCCTACGAGCAGTACTTC. Its protein is CASCTSGRASGLSSYEQYF.

In DNA, the CDR3 is TGTGCCAGCAGCGCACCGTGGGCCGGCTACACCTTC. Its protein is CASSAPWAGYTF. This rearrangement joins TRBV7-6 to TRBJ1-2; D is unresolved. This CDR3 spans 12 amino acids. With 5 bases removed from V and 8 bases from J, the gap between germline ends came to 12 bases. The V gene's germline CDR1 is SGHVS and CDR2 FNYEAQ.

CDR3 loop: CASSNGGEQFF. For the CDR3, the DNA is TGTGCCAGCAGTAACGGGGGTGAGCAGTTCTTC. This chain links TRBV6-5 with TRBJ2-1, with a weak D call TRBD2 (6 bases). The V gene's germline CDR1 is MNHEY and CDR2 SVGAGI. V was trimmed by 5 bases and J by 9 bases, leaving 8 bases between them. The CDR3 sequence is 11 residues long.

The J gene is TRBJ1-2, the V gene TRBV28; 11 nucleotides align to TRBD1. The ends lost 5 bases at V and 3 bases at J; junction bases unmatched: 8. There are 16 residues in the CDR3. CDR1 is MDHEN, CDR2 SYDVKM, per germline. CDR3 residues: CASSATRTGGDYGYTF. The DNA for the CDR3 is TGTGCCAGCAGTGCGACTCGGACAGGGGGCGACTATGGCTACACCTTC.

The gene calls are TRBV6-6 and TRBJ2-1; 11 bases map to TRBD2. This CDR3 has 15 residues. The V segment lost 6 bases and the J segment 4 bases; nucleotides outside the gene matches: 5. CDR1 MNHNY and CDR2 SVGAGI come from the germline V gene (reference sequence). Here the CDR3 reads CASRRGLADYNEQFF. In DNA, the CDR3 is TGTGCCAGCAGGAGGGGACTAGCGGATTACAATGAGCAGTTCTTC.

The chain links TRBV11-3 to TRBJ1-1; D uncertain. This CDR3 contains 13 residues. The V end was cut by 1 base, the J end by 2 bases, with 5 bases between. Germline CDR1 is SGHNT and CDR2 is YENEEA. CDR3 nucleotides: TGTGCCAGCAGCTTAGGAGTTAACACTGAAGCTTTCTTT. Translating it yields CASSLGVNTEAFF.

This chain connects TRBV10-2 to TRBJ1-2; weak D call: TRBD1 (6 bases). The CDR3 runs 15 residues. Germline CDR1 WSHSY, CDR2 SAAADI. V lost 4 bases to trimming and J lost 5 bases, with 17 bases between them. CDR3 nucleotides: TGCGCCAGCAGTGGTGTTACCGGGACAACTTATGGCTACACCTTC. This encodes CASSGVTGTTYGYTF.

The chain's CDR3 is CASSLTTGNNEQFF. The CDR3 DNA follows: TGTGCCAGCAGCCTTACGACAGGTAACAATGAGCAGTTCTTC. This chain joins TRBV2 and TRBJ2-1; weak D call: TRBD1 (6 bases). Per germline, CDR1 SNHLY and CDR2 FYNNEI. V lost 6 bases and J 5 bases, leaving 14 bases between the germline ends. The length of the CDR3 is 14 residues.

The chain employs TRBV10-1 and TRBJ2-3; 9 bases align to TRBD1. CDR1 and CDR2 from the germline V gene are WNHNN and SYGVQD (reference sequence). This CDR3 comprises 15 residues. The junction had 4 bases not matched to a gene; V was cut back by 3 bases and J by 3 bases. CDR3 sequence: CASSEKQGATDTQYF. In DNA form, the CDR3 reads TGCGCCAGCAGTGAAAAACAGGGGGCAACAGATACGCAGTATTTT.

The CDR3 DNA follows: TGCAGTGCTAAGGGGGCGCGGGGCTACACCTTC. Translated, it gives CSAKGARGYTF. This chain connects TRBV20-1 to TRBJ1-2; 7 bases fit TRBD1. Germline V gene data show CDR1 as DFQATT and CDR2 as SNEGSKA (reference sequence). CDR3 length: 11 amino acids. J lost 8 bases, V lost 4 bases, and 4 bases had no gene match.

The rearrangement joins TRBV2 to TRBJ2-6, with no clear D. The V gene lost 8 bases and the J gene lost 0 bases, with 14 bases spanning the gap. This CDR3 contains 16 residues. Looked up from germline, CDR1 is SNHLY and CDR2 is FYNNEI. The CDR3 nucleotides are TGTGCCAGCGTAGTACCGGGTCCCTCTGGGGCCAACGTCCTGACTTTC. It specifies CASVVPGPSGANVLTF.

The rearrangement uses TRBV19 and TRBJ1-2, with D tentatively TRBD1 (6 bases). V dropped 4 bases and J dropped 13 bases, with 13 bases sitting between them. This CDR3 spans 11 amino acids. Germline lookup yields CDR1 LNHDA and CDR2 SQIVND (reference sequence). CDR3 protein: CASSTGQICTF. Here the CDR3 DNA reads TGTGCCAGTAGTACAGGACAGATCTGCACCTTC.